This T cell receptor beta chain was documented in a study of blood T cell repertoires in COVID-19. TCRdb's table, derived via immunoSEQ multiplex PCR, lists solely in-frame clones and lacks some. Among under 200,000 clones listed, approximately 85% were seen once. Deletions cut 0 bases from V and 2 bases from J, with 14 bases between. The CDR3 runs to 16 residues. From germline, CDR1 is SGHRS and CDR2 YFSETQ. Sequencing used peripheral blood. The chain links TRBV5-1 to TRBJ1-2; D might be TRBD1 (5 bases). This sequence was found in a woman older than 75 with acute or convalescent COVID-19. In DNA form, the CDR3 reads TGCGCCAGCAGCTTGGCTCCTAGTGGGGCGAACTATGGCTACACCTTC. Translation: CASSLAPSGANYGYTF.